This record looks at one TCR beta chain sequence and its context. Its antigen is currently unknown. This record belongs to a study of T cells expressing NK-cell markers. Study as a whole: Researchers got TCR beta repertoires out of sorted CD3+CD56+NKG2C+, CD3+CD56+NKG2C- and CD3+CD56-NKG2C+ T cells. Study-level results: Of the CD8+ T cell pool in several donors, roughly 1.0-8% was accounted for by dominant NKG2C+ clonotypes.

TCR beta cDNA was made by 5'RACE template switching with UMIs. TCRdb reprocessed the 5' RACE reads; each CDR3 protein has one entry and no DNA is given. In all, the sample yields about 390,000 distinct CDR3 sequences. This TCR derives from a woman between 45 and 65 years old in good health. Sequences were obtained from blood T cells: a sorted CD56 or NKG2C T cell subset, CD4+ or CD8+ T cells, or bulk PBMC T cells (not recorded which).

The CDR3 sequence: CASTAWGQAGGYYEQYF. The J gene is TRBJ2-7, the V gene TRBV5-1; TCRdb reports TRBD2, a call that lacks DNA to check it against. CDR3 length: 17 residues. From germline, CDR1 is SGHRS and CDR2 YFSETQ.